These 20 T cell receptor beta chains were all obtained from the same sample, sequenced in a study of cytomegalovirus exposure and HLA in healthy donors. 60 Vbeta and 13 Jbeta primers were used in PCR. Sequencing used immunoSEQ multiplex PCR; TCRdb keeps in-frame clones, though not all of them. The sample contains about 93,000 clones, just over 75% of which appear only once. The sequencing sample was made of PBMCs. These receptors all come from a man aged 25-45 years in good health and CMV-seronegative.

There are a few counts of this clone. The CDR3 DNA follows: TGTGCCAGCACCCGTAAAGCCCATGAAAAACTGTTTTTT. This codes for CASTRKAHEKLFF. This chain links TRBV7-8 with TRBJ1-4; no clear D. From germline, CDR1 is SGHVS and CDR2 FQNEAQ. CDR3 size: 13 residues. V was trimmed by 7 bases and J by 6 bases, leaving 12 bases between them.

This chain uses TRBV7-6 with TRBJ2-1, with 8 bases matching TRBD2. After removal of 4 bases from V and 8 bases from J, the junction contained 7 bases not matched to a gene. In germline, CDR1 is SGHVS, CDR2 FNYEAQ. The CDR3 length is 14 residues. CDR3 region: CASSSFRGGDEQFF. As DNA, the CDR3 is TGTGCCAGCAGCTCATTTCGGGGGGGGGATGAGCAGTTCTTC.

The chain is built from TRBV4-2 and TRBJ1-1; no reliable D call. The CDR3 loop spans 14 amino acids. The germline gives CDR1 LGHNA, CDR2 YNFKEQ. Trimming left V 1 base short and J 3 bases short, with 9 bases between. In DNA, the CDR3 is TGTGCCAGCAGCCAAGGCGGCAGTTACACTGAAGCTTTCTTT. This codes for CASSQGGSYTEAFF.

Concerning this clone: Distinct nucleotide sequences in the sample also encode this CDR3. The chain combines TRBV27 with TRBJ1-5, with D possibly TRBD1 on 5 matching bases. Germline V gene lookup returns CDR1 MNHEY and CDR2 SMNVEV (reference sequence). This CDR3 has 14 residues. V dropped 4 bases and J dropped 5 bases, with 12 bases sitting between them. The chain's CDR3 is CASSSDSPHQPQHF. The CDR3 region has the DNA TGTGCCAGCAGTTCCGACAGTCCTCATCAGCCCCAGCATTTT.

The chain is built from TRBV7-8 and TRBJ2-1; D possibly corresponds to TRBD2 (6 bases). CDR1 is SGHVS, CDR2 FQNEAQ, per germline. Trimming removed 5 bases from V and 3 bases from J, with 17 bases in between. The CDR3 consists of 16 residues. CDR3 loop: CASSQLAHTSYNEQFF. CDR3 coding DNA: TGTGCCAGCAGCCAACTAGCCCACACTAGCTACAATGAGCAGTTCTTC.

The chain uses TRBV29-1 and TRBJ1-2, with D uncertain. The germline gives CDR1 SQVTM, CDR2 ANQGSEA. This CDR3 has 12 amino acids. V lost 3 bases and J lost 2, with 7 bases in between. This CDR3 reads CSVDPSNYGYTF. In nucleotides, the CDR3 is TGCAGCGTTGACCCGTCGAACTATGGCTACACCTTC.

With regard to this clone: Other DNA sequences within the sample encode an identical CDR3. The CDR3 is CASSPGTVNTEAFF. The CDR3 nucleotides are TGTGCCAGCAGCCCGGGGACAGTGAACACTGAAGCTTTCTTT. The rearrangement joins TRBV7-9 to TRBJ1-1; TRBD1 matches 7 bases. J was trimmed by 0 bases and V by 5 bases; bases with no gene match: 3. The germline CDR1 and CDR2 sequences are SEHNR and FQNEAQ (reference sequence). The CDR3 consists of 14 residues.

This clone was observed a few times. V usage is TRBV5-1 and J usage is TRBJ1-6; 7 nucleotides align to TRBD1. V gave up 3 bases and J gave up 7 bases; unmatched junction bases: 4. CDR1 and CDR2 (germline): SGHRS, YFSETQ. This CDR3 has 14 residues. The DNA for the CDR3 is TGCGCCAGCAGCTCGAGGGGGCCCAATTCACCCCTCCACTTT. Residues: CASSSRGPNSPLHF.

The V gene is TRBV5-1, the J gene TRBJ1-1; D might be TRBD1 (6 bases). Germline V gives CDR1 SGHRS, CDR2 YFSETQ. There are 18 residues in the CDR3. The V end lost 4 bases, the J end lost 0 bases, and 22 bases lay between the germline ends. The CDR3 DNA reads TGCGCCAGCAGCACGGGGGGGGCAGGGCAATTAATGAACACTGAAGCTTTCTTT. Protein product: CASSTGGAGQLMNTEAFF.

Only one count was recorded for this clone. The chain has TRBV2 and TRBJ1-4; D is unresolved. Germline V gene data show CDR1 as SNHLY and CDR2 as FYNNEI. With 2 bases removed from V and 8 bases from J, the gap between germline ends came to 6 bases. CDR3 size: 12 residues. In DNA form, the CDR3 reads TGTGCCAGCAGTGAATCGGTGGAAAAACTGTTTTTT. Translated: CASSESVEKLFF.

There are a few counts of this clone. The rearrangement links TRBV10-3 to TRBJ1-4; possible D gene TRBD1, 6 bases. CDR1 is ENHRY and CDR2 is SYGVKD in the germline V gene. Trimming removed 2 bases from V and 0 bases from J, with 7 bases in between. The CDR3 extends over 15 amino acids. The CDR3 protein is CAISEGTTTNEKLFF. CDR3 bases: TGTGCCATCAGTGAGGGGACAACAACTAATGAAAAACTGTTTTTT.

The V call is TRBV7-2, the J call TRBJ2-3; 8 positions agree with TRBD1. The ends lost 1 base at V and 8 bases at J; junction bases unmatched: 8. The CDR3 covers 15 residues. Per germline, CDR1 SGHTA and CDR2 FQGNSA. This chain's CDR3 is CASSLDGQGAPTQYF. The DNA for the CDR3 is TGTGCCAGCAGCTTAGACGGGCAGGGGGCGCCTACGCAGTATTTT. Full variable domain (rest looked up from reference TRBV7-2 and TRBJ2-3): GAGVSQSPSNKVTEKGKDVELRCDPISGHTALYWYRQSLGQGLEFLIYFQGNSAPDKSGLPSDRFSAERTGGSVSTLTIQRTQQEDSAVYLCASSLDGQGAPTQYFGPGTRLTVL.

The V call is TRBV27, the J call TRBJ2-7; tentatively, D is TRBD1 (6 bases). CDR1 MNHEY and CDR2 SMNVEV come from the germline V gene (reference sequence). The CDR3 sequence is 15 residues long. The V and J ends lost 4 bases and 1 base respectively, with 14 bases between them. CDR3 DNA: TGTGCCAGCAGTTCCGGCGGAACAGGGTCCTACGAGCAGTACGTC. Amino acids: CASSSGGTGSYEQYV.

The chain uses TRBV18 and TRBJ2-7, with 7 bases fitting TRBD1. Germline V lookup: CDR1 KGHSH, CDR2 LQKENI. V lost 5 bases, J lost 3 bases, and 1 base stayed unmatched. The CDR3 runs to 12 residues. The CDR3 DNA follows: TGTGCCAGCTCAGGGACAGTCTACGAGCAGTACTTC. Its translation is CASSGTVYEQYF.

The chain is built from TRBV5-1 and TRBJ1-3, with D possibly matching TRBD1 (6 bases). Trimming took 5 bases from V and 0 from J, leaving 12 bases between them. Per the germline V gene, CDR1 is SGHRS and CDR2 is YFSETQ. The CDR3 contains 15 residues. CDR3 region: CASSQDSISGNTIYF. The CDR3 nucleotides are TGCGCCAGCAGTCAGGACAGCATCTCTGGAAACACCATATATTTT.

The rearrangement links TRBV4-1 to TRBJ2-2; 7 positions match TRBD2. Trimming took 4 bases from V and 0 from J; bases not matched to a gene: 5. CDR1 MGHRA and CDR2 YSYEKL come from the germline V gene. This CDR3 region has 16 residues. The CDR3 here is CASSRTSGANTGELFF. DNA for the CDR3: TGCGCCAGCAGCCGGACCAGCGGGGCGAACACCGGGGAGCTGTTTTTT.

The chain uses TRBV18 and TRBJ1-1, with D uncertain. This CDR3 comprises 14 residues. V was clipped by 1 base and J by 1 base, with 7 bases between them. The germline V gene has CDR1 KGHSH and CDR2 LQKENI. The CDR3 DNA is TGTGCCAGCTCACCACGCTCAGGGAACACTGAAGCTTTCTTT. It yields the protein CASSPRSGNTEAFF.

The sample holds a few counts of this clone. This sequence joins TRBV5-4 and TRBJ2-7; a weak D match, TRBD2 (5 bases). The V end was cut by 0 bases, the J end by 7 bases, with 11 bases between. This CDR3 spans 13 amino acids. Germline assignment: CDR1 SGHNT and CDR2 YYREEE (reference sequence). The CDR3 reads CASSLEGLGEQYF. DNA for the CDR3: TGTGCCAGCAGCTTGGAAGGACTCGGGGAGCAGTACTTC.

This rearrangement joins TRBV2 to TRBJ1-5; maybe TRBD1 (6 bases). The V end was cut by 5 bases, the J end by 2 bases, with 13 bases between. The CDR3 runs to 15 residues. The germline V gene encodes CDR1 SNHLY and CDR2 FYNNEI. CDR3 loop: CASSQVGAGNQPQHF. The CDR3, as DNA: TGTGCCAGCAGTCAGGTGGGGGCAGGCAATCAGCCCCAGCATTTT.

This chain joins TRBV6-1 and TRBJ2-6; D ambiguous. The CDR3 loop spans 17 amino acids. CDR1 is MNHNS and CDR2 is SASEGT in the germline V gene. Deletions cut 2 bases from V and 2 bases from J, with 13 bases between. CDR3 bases: TGTGCCAGCAGTGAATCAGTATTGGAGCCTGGGGCCAACGTCCTGACTTTC. Residues: CASSESVLEPGANVLTF.